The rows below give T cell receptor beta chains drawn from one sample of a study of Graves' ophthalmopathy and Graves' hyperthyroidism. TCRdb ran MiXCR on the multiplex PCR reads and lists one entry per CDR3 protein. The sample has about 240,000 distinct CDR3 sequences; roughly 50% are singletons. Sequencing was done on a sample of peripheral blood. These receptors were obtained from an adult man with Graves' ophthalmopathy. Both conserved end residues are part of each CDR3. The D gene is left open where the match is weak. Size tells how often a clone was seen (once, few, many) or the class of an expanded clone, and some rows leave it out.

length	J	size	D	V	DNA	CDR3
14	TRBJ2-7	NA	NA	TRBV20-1	TGCAGTGCTAGAGAGCTACAGGAGACCTACGAGCAGTACTTC	CSARELQETYEQYF
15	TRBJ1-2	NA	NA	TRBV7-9	TGTGCCAGCAGCCAACTACCGGGACGAGCCAGCGGCTACACCTTC	CASSQLPGRASGYTF
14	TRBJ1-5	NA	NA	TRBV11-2	TGTGCCAGCAGCTTAGGAGGGGGAGGACAGCCCCAGCATTTT	CASSLGGGGQPQHF
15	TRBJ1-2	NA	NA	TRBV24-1	TGTGCCACCAGTGAGGCCAATACCGGTAGCTATGGCTACACCTTC	CATSEANTGSYGYTF
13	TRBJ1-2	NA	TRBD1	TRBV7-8	TGTGCCAGCAGCCCGACCGGGACAGCTGGCTACACCTTC	CASSPTGTAGYTF
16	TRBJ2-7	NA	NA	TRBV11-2	TGTGCCAGCAGCGCATTCCAGGGAGCCGAATCCTACGAGCAGTACTTC	CASSAFQGAESYEQYF
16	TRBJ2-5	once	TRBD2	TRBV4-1	TGCGCCAGCAGCCTCCGCGTGGGGGAGGGCCAAGAGACCCAGTACTTC	CASSLRVGEGQETQYF
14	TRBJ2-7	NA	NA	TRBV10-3	TGTGCCAGCAGGCAGGACAGTGGATCCTACGAGCAGTACTTC	CASRQDSGSYEQYF
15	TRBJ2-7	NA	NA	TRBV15	TGTGCCACCAGCGAAAGGGGCAGTGGGTCCTACGAGCAGTACTTC	CATSERGSGSYEQYF
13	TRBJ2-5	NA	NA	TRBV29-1	TGCAGCGAAATCCACGAGGGGAAAGGGACCCAGTACTTC	CSEIHEGKGTQYF
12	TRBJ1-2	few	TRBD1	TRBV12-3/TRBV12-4	TGTGCCAGCAGTTCGACAGGGGGTGCTTACACCTTC	CASSSTGGAYTF
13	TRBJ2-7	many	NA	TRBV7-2	TGTGCCAGCAGCTTAGCGCGGGGGCGCGAGCAGTACTTC	CASSLARGREQYF
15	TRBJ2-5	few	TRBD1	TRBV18	TGTGCCAGCTCACGGTGGACAGGGGAGGCAGAGACCCAGTACTTC	CASSRWTGEAETQYF
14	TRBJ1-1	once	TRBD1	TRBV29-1	TGCAGCGTTGACGAGACAGGGGCGAACACTGAAGCTTTCTTT	CSVDETGANTEAFF
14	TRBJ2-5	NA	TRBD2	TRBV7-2	TGTGCCAGCAGGTGGACTAGCAGCCAAGAGACCCAGTACTTC	CASRWTSSQETQYF
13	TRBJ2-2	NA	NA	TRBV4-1	TGCGCCAGCAGGGTCTTTGGGAAAGGGGAGCTGTTTTTT	CASRVFGKGELFF
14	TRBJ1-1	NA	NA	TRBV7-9	TGTGCCAGCAGCTTAGACAGCCGCAACACTGAAGCTTTCTTT	CASSLDSRNTEAFF
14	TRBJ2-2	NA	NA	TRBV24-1	TGTGCCACCAGTGATTCAGAGGGGTCCGGGGAGCTGTTTTTT	CATSDSEGSGELFF
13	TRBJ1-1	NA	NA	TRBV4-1	TGCGCCAGCAGCCAAGGGGGAGGGTCTGAAGCTTTCTTT	CASSQGGGSEAFF